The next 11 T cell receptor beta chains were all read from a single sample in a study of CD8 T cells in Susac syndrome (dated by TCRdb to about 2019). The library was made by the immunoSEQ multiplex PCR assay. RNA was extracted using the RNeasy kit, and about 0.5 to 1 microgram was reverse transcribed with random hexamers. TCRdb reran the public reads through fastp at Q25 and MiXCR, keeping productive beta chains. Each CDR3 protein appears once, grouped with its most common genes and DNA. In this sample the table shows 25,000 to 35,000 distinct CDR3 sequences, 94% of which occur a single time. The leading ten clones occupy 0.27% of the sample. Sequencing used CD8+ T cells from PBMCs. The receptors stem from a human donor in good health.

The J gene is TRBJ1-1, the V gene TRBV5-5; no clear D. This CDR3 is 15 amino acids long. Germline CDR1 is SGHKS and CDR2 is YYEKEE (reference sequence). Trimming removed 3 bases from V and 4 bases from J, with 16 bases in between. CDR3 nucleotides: TGTGCCAGCAGCTCTCGAAATAGGGAGGGCACTGAAGCTTTCTTT. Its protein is CASSSRNREGTEAFF.

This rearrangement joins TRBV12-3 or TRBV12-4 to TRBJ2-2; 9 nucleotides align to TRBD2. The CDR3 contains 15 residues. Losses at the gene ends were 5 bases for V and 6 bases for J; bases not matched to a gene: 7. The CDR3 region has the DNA TGTGCCAGCAGTCGCCCTAGCGGGGACCCCGGGGAGCTGTTTTTT. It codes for CASSRPSGDPGELFF.

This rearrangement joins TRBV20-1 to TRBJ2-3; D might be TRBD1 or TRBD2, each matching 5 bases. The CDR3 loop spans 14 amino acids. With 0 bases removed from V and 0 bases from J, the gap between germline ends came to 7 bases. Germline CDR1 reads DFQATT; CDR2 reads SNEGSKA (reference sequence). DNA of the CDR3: TGCAGTGCTAGAGATAGGGACAGCACAGATACGCAGTATTTT. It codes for CSARDRDSTDTQYF.

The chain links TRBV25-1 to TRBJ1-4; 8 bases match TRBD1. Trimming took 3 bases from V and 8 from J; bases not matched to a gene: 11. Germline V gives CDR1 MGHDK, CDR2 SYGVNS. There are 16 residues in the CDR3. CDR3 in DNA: TGTGCCAGCAGTGATTTAGACAGGGGAACGGACGAAAAACTGTTTTTT. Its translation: CASSDLDRGTDEKLFF. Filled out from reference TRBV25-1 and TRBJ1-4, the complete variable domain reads EADIYQTPRYLVIGTGKKITLECSQTMGHDKMYWYQQDPGMELHLIHYSYGVNSTEKGDLSSESTVSRIRTEHFPLTLESARPSHTSQYLCASSDLDRGTDEKLFFGSGTQLSVL.

In DNA, the CDR3 is TGCAGTGCAAGAACTAGCGTTAAGTCCTACAATGAGCAGTTCTTC. As protein: CSARTSVKSYNEQFF. V is TRBV20-1 and J is TRBJ2-1, with 7 bases matching TRBD2. CDR3 length: 15 amino acids. The V gene's germline CDR1 is DFQATT and CDR2 SNEGSKA (reference sequence). The J segment lost 1 base and the V segment lost 6 bases, leaving 9 bases of the junction unmatched.

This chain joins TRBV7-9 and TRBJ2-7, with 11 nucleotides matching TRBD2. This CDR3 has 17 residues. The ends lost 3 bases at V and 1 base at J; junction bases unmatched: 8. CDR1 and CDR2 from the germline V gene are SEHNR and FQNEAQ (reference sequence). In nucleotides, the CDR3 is TGTGCCAGCAGCTTCCACCCCGGGACTAGCGGTTCCTACGAGCAGTACTTC. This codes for CASSFHPGTSGSYEQYF.

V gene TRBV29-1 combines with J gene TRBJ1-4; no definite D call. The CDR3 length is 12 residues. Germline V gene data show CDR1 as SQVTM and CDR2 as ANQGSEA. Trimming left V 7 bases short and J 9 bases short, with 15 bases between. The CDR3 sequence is CSAGRDRQKLFF. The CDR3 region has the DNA TGCAGCGCTGGGCGGGATCGGCAAAAACTGTTTTTT.

The CDR3 reads CASSQVLAGGPDTQYF. The CDR3 DNA follows: TGCGCCAGCAGCCAAGTCCTAGCGGGGGGTCCGGATACGCAGTATTTT. This sequence joins TRBV4-3 and TRBJ2-3; 11 bases align to TRBD2. CDR1 LGHNA and CDR2 YSLEER come from the germline V gene. Trimming cost V 1 base and J 6 bases; bases outside gene matches: 6. The CDR3 sequence is 16 residues long.

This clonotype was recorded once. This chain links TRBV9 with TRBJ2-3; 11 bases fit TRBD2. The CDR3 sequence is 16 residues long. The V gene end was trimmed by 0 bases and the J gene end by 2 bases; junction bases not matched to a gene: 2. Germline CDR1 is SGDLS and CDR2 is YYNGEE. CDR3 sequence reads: CASSVATSGVTDTQYF. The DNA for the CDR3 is TGTGCCAGCAGCGTAGCGACTAGCGGGGTCACAGATACGCAGTATTTT.

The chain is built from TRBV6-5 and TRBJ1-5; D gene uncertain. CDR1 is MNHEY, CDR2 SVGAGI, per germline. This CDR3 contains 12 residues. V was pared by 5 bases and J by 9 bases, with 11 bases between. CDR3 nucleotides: TGTGCCAGCAGTCCCGGGTTGGGGCCCCAGCATTTT. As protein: CASSPGLGPQHF.

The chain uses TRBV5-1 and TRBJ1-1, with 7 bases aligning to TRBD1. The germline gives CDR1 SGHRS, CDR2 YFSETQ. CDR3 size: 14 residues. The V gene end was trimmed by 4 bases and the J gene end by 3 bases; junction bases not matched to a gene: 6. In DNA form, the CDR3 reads TGCGCCAGCAGCCCCTACAGGGGTGACACTGAAGCTTTCTTT. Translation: CASSPYRGDTEAFF.